A single sample is the source of the 23 T cell receptor beta chains below, sequenced in a study of blood T cell repertoires in COVID-19. The assay was immunoSEQ multiplex PCR, and TCRdb's table has in-frame clones only and misses some. Of 120,000 or so clones listed, around nine tenths were seen once; the top ten hold more than 2%. Sequences were obtained from peripheral blood. The receptors stem from a woman between 50 and 59 years old with acute or convalescent COVID-19.

The rearrangement uses TRBV29-1 and TRBJ1-2; D not certain. The CDR3 covers 12 residues. V was pared by 4 bases and J by 5 bases, with 11 bases between. CDR1 SQVTM and CDR2 ANQGSEA come from the germline V gene. The CDR3 DNA follows: TGCAGCGTTGTTTTGGCGGAGTATGGCTACACCTTC. This encodes CSVVLAEYGYTF.

CDR3 DNA: TGTGCCAGTAGTATACAGGGATTTGGAAATCAGCCCCAGCATTTT. This encodes CASSIQGFGNQPQHF. The chain uses TRBV19 and TRBJ1-5, with D perhaps matching TRBD1 (5 bases). Between the trimmed V and J ends, which lost 2 bases and 4 bases, there was a span of 12 bases. The CDR3 runs to 15 residues. CDR1 is LNHDA and CDR2 is SQIVND in the germline V gene (reference sequence).

The rearrangement uses TRBV18 and TRBJ2-3; D not certain. V was shortened by 3 bases and J by 2 bases, with 6 bases between the two germline ends. Germline CDR1 KGHSH, CDR2 LQKENI. The CDR3 length is 13 residues. The CDR3 DNA reads as TGTGCCAGCTCACCGGCCCTCACAGATACGCAGTATTTT. Amino acid sequence: CASSPALTDTQYF.

This clone was recorded a few times. The chain has TRBV5-1 and TRBJ2-1; D uncertain. The CDR3 length is 12 residues. The V gene lost 0 bases and the J gene lost 9 bases, with 7 bases spanning the gap. Germline-derived CDR1 and CDR2 are SGHRS and YFSETQ. The CDR3 reads CASSLVLGEQFF. CDR3 nucleotide sequence: TGCGCCAGCAGCTTGGTACTCGGTGAGCAGTTCTTC.

J is TRBJ1-5 and V is TRBV19, with TRBD1 matching over 9 bases. Per the germline V gene, CDR1 is LNHDA and CDR2 is SQIVND (reference sequence). The CDR3 loop spans 16 amino acids. Trimming at V came to 2 bases and at J to 3 bases, leaving 5 bases not matched to a gene. The CDR3 DNA is TGTGCCAGTAGTATAACCTGGGACAGGGACAATCAGCCCCAGCATTTT. Its translation is CASSITWDRDNQPQHF.

The chain joins TRBV30 to TRBJ1-6; 7 nucleotides line up with TRBD1. Losses at the gene ends were 3 bases for V and 6 bases for J; bases not matched to a gene: 2. CDR3 length: 13 residues. The germline V gene encodes CDR1 GTSNPN and CDR2 SVGIG (reference sequence). The CDR3 bases are TGTGCCTGGAGCAGGGGGAGTAATTCACCCCTCCACTTT. Translating gives CAWSRGSNSPLHF.

The count of this clone is one. The rearrangement joins TRBV19 to TRBJ1-5, with 7 bases aligning to TRBD1. This CDR3 spans 19 amino acids. CDR1 LNHDA and CDR2 SQIVND come from the germline V gene (reference sequence). V gave up 6 bases and J gave up 0 bases; unmatched junction bases: 17. CDR3 sequence reads: CASSPPRTGIINSNQPQHF. In nucleotides, the CDR3 is TGTGCCAGTAGCCCTCCCCGGACAGGAATAATTAATAGCAATCAGCCCCAGCATTTT.

This chain links TRBV19 with TRBJ2-2, with D tentatively TRBD1 (6 bases). Germline values: CDR1 LNHDA, CDR2 SQIVND (reference sequence). This CDR3 has 16 amino acids. Trimming cost V 7 bases and J 5 bases, with 20 bases left between them. CDR3 bases: TGTGCCAGTAAAAAGGACAGTCGGTTCGAAACCGGGGAGCTGTTTTTT. This sequence encodes CASKKDSRFETGELFF.

CDR3 sequence (DNA): TGTGCCTGGACTTTAGCGGGCTTCACAGATACGCAGTATTTT. Protein: CAWTLAGFTDTQYF. The gene calls are TRBV30 and TRBJ2-3; 7 nucleotides agree with TRBD2. The ends lost 4 bases at V and 2 bases at J; junction bases unmatched: 6. Germline CDR1 is GTSNPN and CDR2 is SVGIG (reference sequence). The CDR3 totals 14 residues.

The CDR3 nucleotides read TGTGCCATCAGTGGACAGGGGGTCCCTGAAGCTTTCTTT. Encoded protein: CAISGQGVPEAFF. This chain connects TRBV10-3 to TRBJ1-1, with 9 nucleotides matching TRBD1. The CDR3 runs 13 residues. Per germline, CDR1 ENHRY and CDR2 SYGVKD. Losses at the gene ends were 4 bases for V and 6 bases for J; bases not matched to a gene: 3.

This clone turned up a few times. V is TRBV19 and J is TRBJ2-7, with 7 bases lining up with TRBD1. The CDR3 contains 12 residues. With V trimmed by 8 bases and J by 2 bases, 3 bases remained unmatched. CDR1 is LNHDA, CDR2 SQIVND, per germline (reference sequence). The CDR3 reads CASGDRAYEQYF. The CDR3 DNA sequence: TGTGCCAGTGGGGACAGAGCCTACGAGCAGTACTTC. The whole variable domain, remainder taken from reference TRBV19 and TRBJ2-7, is DGGITQSPKYLFRKEGQNVTLSCEQNLNHDAMYWYRQDPGQGLRLIYYSQIVNDFQKGDIAEGYSVSREKKESFPLTVTSAQKNPTAFYLCASGDRAYEQYFGPGTRLTVT.

This chain links TRBV15 with TRBJ2-6; 9 positions match TRBD1. The CDR3 totals 18 residues. CDR1 and CDR2 from the germline V gene are LNHNV and YYDKDF (reference sequence). The ends lost 3 bases at V and 0 bases at J; junction bases unmatched: 6. CDR3 region: CATSRTTGGGSGANVLTF. The CDR3 DNA reads TGTGCCACCAGCAGGACAACAGGGGGCGGCTCTGGGGCCAACGTCCTGACTTTC.

This chain connects TRBV27 to TRBJ2-3; D ambiguous. The CDR3 consists of 14 residues. Germline CDR1 is MNHEY and CDR2 is SMNVEV (reference sequence). Trimming removed 3 bases at V and 2 bases at J, with 9 bases between. The CDR3 region is CASSLYRTTDTQYF. In DNA, the CDR3 is TGTGCCAGCAGTTTGTACAGAACCACAGATACGCAGTATTTT.

This chain links TRBV6-5 with TRBJ1-2, with D unclear. The germline V and J ends were trimmed by 6 bases and 3 bases, with 5 bases remaining between them. Germline V CDR1 and CDR2: MNHEY, SVGAGI. This CDR3 spans 11 amino acids. The CDR3, as DNA: TGTGCCAGCAGGCAGGACTATGGCTACACCTTC. It codes for CASRQDYGYTF.

In regard to this clone: Other DNA sequences within the sample encode an identical CDR3. J is TRBJ1-4 and V is TRBV18; D ambiguous. Looked up from germline, CDR1 is KGHSH and CDR2 is LQKENI. V was shortened by 1 base and J by 5 bases, with 8 bases between the two germline ends. CDR3 length equals 14 residues. The CDR3 loop reads CASSPRATNEKLFF. CDR3 DNA sequence: TGTGCCAGCTCACCACGGGCCACGAATGAAAAACTGTTTTTT.

This sequence joins TRBV6-6 and TRBJ1-5, with D unclear. Trimming removed 2 bases at V and 5 bases at J, with 13 bases between. Germline V gene lookup returns CDR1 MNHNY and CDR2 SVGAGI (reference sequence). The CDR3 covers 15 residues. The CDR3 DNA sequence: TGTGCCAGCAGTTACGCGACTTCGAGGGATCAGCCCCAGCATTTT. This gives the protein CASSYATSRDQPQHF.

The rearrangement joins TRBV5-4 to TRBJ2-1, with TRBD2 identical over 8 bases. The CDR3 is 17 residues long. V was clipped by 7 bases and J by 1 base; unmatched bases: 13. Germline V CDR1 and CDR2: SGHNT, YYREEE (reference sequence). The CDR3 sequence is CASSPRRPGGSYNEQFF. CDR3 in DNA: TGTGCCAGCTCCCCCCGCCGGCCGGGGGGGTCCTACAATGAGCAGTTCTTC.

The rearrangement links TRBV5-5 to TRBJ1-6, with D unclear. CDR1 SGHKS and CDR2 YYEKEE come from the germline V gene (reference sequence). Trimming cost V 0 bases and J 0 bases, with 7 bases left between them. The CDR3 is 16 residues long. DNA for the CDR3: TGTGCCAGCAGCTTGGAATCTAGCTCCTATAATTCACCCCTCCACTTT. This gives the protein CASSLESSSYNSPLHF.

The V gene is TRBV7-2, the J gene TRBJ1-6, with TRBD1 matching over 7 bases. The CDR3 covers 14 residues. Germline assignment: CDR1 SGHTA and CDR2 FQGNSA. V was pared by 6 bases and J by 6 bases, with 5 bases of the junction left unmatched. The CDR3 protein is CASSFTGANSPLHF. CDR3 in DNA: TGTGCCAGCAGTTTTACAGGGGCTAATTCACCCCTCCACTTT. The whole variable domain, filled in from reference TRBV7-2 and TRBJ1-6, reads GAGVSQSPSNKVTEKGKDVELRCDPISGHTALYWYRQSLGQGLEFLIYFQGNSAPDKSGLPSDRFSAERTGGSVSTLTIQRTQQEDSAVYLCASSFTGANSPLHFGNGTRLTVT.

The chain employs TRBV5-4 and TRBJ2-1; weak D call: TRBD2 (6 bases). V was clipped by 0 bases and J by 6 bases, with 13 bases between them. The CDR3 sequence is 15 residues long. Per germline, CDR1 SGHNT and CDR2 YYREEE (reference sequence). The DNA of the CDR3 is TGTGCCAGCAGCTTGGCGGGAGTGGTGTTCAATGAGCAGTTCTTC. The encoded protein is CASSLAGVVFNEQFF.

This clone occurred many times. The rearrangement links TRBV7-6 to TRBJ1-2; 7 nucleotides match TRBD1. This CDR3 spans 14 amino acids. Trimming took 5 bases from V and 5 from J; bases not matched to a gene: 8. Germline V CDR1 and CDR2: SGHVS, FNYEAQ. DNA for the CDR3: TGTGCCAGCAGCGCCGGGACAGCTTTTTATGGCTACACCTTC. Its translation is CASSAGTAFYGYTF.

The chain combines TRBV7-2 with TRBJ2-7; D not resolved. The germline gives CDR1 SGHTA, CDR2 FQGNSA. The CDR3 sequence is 14 residues long. V gave up 1 base and J gave up 3 bases, with 10 bases separating them. CDR3 in DNA: TGTGCCAGCAGCTTAGTAGCCGGAGTCTACGAGCAGTACTTC. Encoded protein: CASSLVAGVYEQYF.

J is TRBJ2-5 and V is TRBV11-2, with 7 bases matching TRBD2. Germline V gene data show CDR1 as SGHAT and CDR2 as FQNNGV. The CDR3 has 12 amino acids. Trimming at V came to 3 bases and at J to 5 bases, leaving 0 bases not matched to a gene. CDR3 loop: CASSFGRETQYF. In DNA form, the CDR3 reads TGTGCCAGCAGCTTCGGGAGGGAGACCCAGTACTTC. Full variable domain (missing parts from reference TRBV11-2 and TRBJ2-5): EAGVAQSPRYKIIEKRQSVAFWCNPISGHATLYWYQQILGQGPKLLIQFQNNGVVDDSQLPKDRFSAERLKGVDSTLKIQPAKLEDSAVYLCASSFGRETQYFGPGTRLLVL.